The rows below give T cell receptor beta chains drawn from one sample of a study of blood T cell repertoires in COVID-19. Only in-frame clones appear in the TCRdb table, and some are missing; sequencing was by immunoSEQ multiplex PCR. Here the sample spans a few hundred thousand clones, about nine tenths being singletons. The sequencing input was peripheral blood. These receptors all stem from a woman aged 55-69 years with COVID-19, enrolled during active disease. Both conserved end residues are part of each CDR3. Fields, in order: D gene, clone size, J gene, V gene, CDR3 DNA, CDR3 protein. D genes are given only for firm matches. Clone size is stated in some rows and not others, as once, few, many or a class when expanded.

>.|.|TRBJ1-4|TRBV4-1
TGCGCCAGCAGGACTCAGGGGAAGGTCAGCGCAACTAATGAAAAACTGTTTTTT
CASRTQGKVSATNEKLFF
>.|.|TRBJ2-7|TRBV3-1/TRBV3-2
TGTGCCAGCAGCCCGTCCCTCTCCTACGAGCAGTACTTC
CASSPSLSYEQYF
>.|.|TRBJ1-6|TRBV7-2
TGTGCCAGCAGCTTAGTAGGGGGGGGGAATTCACCCCTCCACTTT
CASSLVGGGNSPLHF
>.|few|TRBJ1-1|TRBV6-5
TGTGCCAGCAGTTACTCGACAGGGAACACTGAAGCTTTCTTT
CASSYSTGNTEAFF
>.|.|TRBJ1-2|TRBV7-9
TGTGCCAGCAGCTTGAGGGACTATGGCTACACCTTC
CASSLRDYGYTF
>TRBD1|.|TRBJ1-1|TRBV10-1
TGCGCCAGCAGGTATTACAGGGGGCTGAACACTGAAGCTTTCTTT
CASRYYRGLNTEAFF
>TRBD1|once|TRBJ2-7|TRBV29-1
TGCAGCGTTTCCGGGACAGGGAAGACCTACGAGCAGTACTTC
CSVSGTGKTYEQYF
>TRBD2|once|TRBJ2-3|TRBV13
TGTGCCAGCAGCCTCCGACTAGCGGGAACTTCCGATACGCAGTATTTT
CASSLRLAGTSDTQYF
>.|.|TRBJ2-5|TRBV7-9
TGTGCCAGCAGCTTCAGGGAAATCCAAGAGACCCAGTACTTC
CASSFREIQETQYF
>.|.|TRBJ2-7|TRBV29-1
TGCAGCGTTGGTAGAAGTGAGGACAGGAGGGCCTACGAGCAGTACTTC
CSVGRSEDRRAYEQYF
>.|.|TRBJ2-5|TRBV5-5
TGTGCCAGCAGCTTGGGACAGGGTGGAGGGCAAGAGACCCAGTACTTC
CASSLGQGGGQETQYF
>TRBD1|.|TRBJ1-3|TRBV5-1
TGCGCCAGCAGCTTGGGGGACAGGGCGCCTGGAAACACCATATATTTT
CASSLGDRAPGNTIYF
>.|once|TRBJ1-5|TRBV3-1/TRBV3-2
TGTGCCAGCAGCCACGATCTACAGTATCAGCCCCAGCATTTT
CASSHDLQYQPQHF
>TRBD2|.|TRBJ2-5|TRBV24-1
TGTGCCACCAGTGATGGCGGGGGGGCCCGAGAGACCCAGTACTTC
CATSDGGGARETQYF
>.|.|TRBJ1-3|TRBV29-1
TGCAGCGTTGCGACAGGCCTCTCTGGAAACACCATATATTTT
CSVATGLSGNTIYF
>.|.|TRBJ1-3|TRBV28
TGTGCCAGCAGTTTACGGGGGAGTCTAAGAAACACCATATATTTT
CASSLRGSLRNTIYF
>.|few|TRBJ1-2|TRBV7-5
TGTGTCAGAAGCTTAGACCCTGGGCCAAAGTATGGCTACACCTTC
CVRSLDPGPKYGYTF
>.|.|TRBJ2-7|TRBV9
TGTGCCAGCAGCGTAGGGGGGCCCTCCTACGAGCAGTACTTC
CASSVGGPSYEQYF
>TRBD1|.|TRBJ2-4|TRBV19
TGTGCCAGTAGGCCGGGACAGGGCAAAAACATTCAGTACTTC
CASRPGQGKNIQYF
>.|.|TRBJ1-3|TRBV5-1
TGCGCCAGCAGCTTGGGGAGGGCAGATCGAAACACCATATATTTT
CASSLGRADRNTIYF
>TRBD1|.|TRBJ1-6|TRBV27
TGTGCCAGCAGTTTCGGACAGGGTTATAATTCACCCCTCCACTTT
CASSFGQGYNSPLHF
>.|.|TRBJ1-5|TRBV6-6
TGTGCCAGCCGCAGGGGTGAAGGTCAGCCCCAGCATTTT
CASRRGEGQPQHF
>TRBD1|.|TRBJ1-1|TRBV7-3
TGTGCCAGCAGGGGACAGCCCAACACTGAAGCTTTCTTT
CASRGQPNTEAFF